This T cell receptor (beta chain) was sequenced in a study of PD-1 blockade in classical Hodgkin lymphoma (dated by TCRdb to about 2020). For the wider study: Nivolumab dosing was 3 mg/kg intravenously every 2 weeks, continuing until either disease progression or unacceptable toxicity. The study used TCR beta sequencing and CyTOF to define a peripheral blood immune signature of response to PD-1 blockade in classical Hodgkin lymphoma. Summary of the overall study and its limitations: CD4+ but not CD8+ TCR diversity rose significantly by C4D1 (p=0.0027 vs p=0.16), most apparent in complete responders (p=0.02). Diversity was lower in patients who began nivolumab less than 1 year after ASCT, so these patients were left out of later analyses to avoid confounding by immune reconstitution. Baseline diversity similar to that of newly diagnosed patients was observed in trial patients achieving complete response, whereas significantly lower diversity was observed in partial responders and progressors. Newly diagnosed patients were reported to have lower baseline TCR diversity than healthy donors, and relapsed/refractory patients were reported to have lower baseline TCR diversity still. The study covered only a single clinical trial cohort, and the causes of the repertoire differences, possibly disease activity or prior therapy, were still not defined.

Reading from cysteine to phenylalanine, the CDR3 counts 18 amino acids. Only the CDR3 part of the read is kept: 54 bases, read in frame from the first base. Reading the germline V gene (reference sequence) gives CDR1 LNHNV and CDR2 YYDKDF. V loses 0 bases at its end and J loses 1 base; junction bases beyond the gene matches: 2. The Qiagen DNeasy kit was used to extract genomic DNA both from unsorted PBMCs and from the negatively selected CD4+ and CD8+ fractions. Using primers that anneal to V and J segments, immunoSEQ multiplex PCR amplified the TCR beta CDR3 regions. A synthetic immune receptor repertoire was used to minimize amplification bias, and any remaining bias was removed computationally after sequencing. In the original analysis: Custom Python scripts were used to quantify repertoire diversity as the Shannon entropy index. Unsorted, CD4+ and CD8+ repertoires were analyzed separately, except for combined analyses in which CD4+ and CD8+ sequences were merged in silico. A clone was considered expanded if an increase in frequency of at least 2-fold after treatment relative to C1D1 was found, and a pseudocount of 0.5 was applied to clones undetected at baseline. Clones with 0 or 1 copy at C1D1 were defined as singleton clones, while clones with 2 or more copies were defined as non-singleton clones. By matching protein sequences in sorted samples from the same patient, clones expanded in unsorted samples were annotated as CD4+, CD8+ or unknown. Wilcoxon tests were applied to paired samples to test diversity changes from C1D1 to C4D1. In its TCRdb copy, this immuneACCESS table keeps in-frame sequences only and misses some clones. Where compared with another copy, unresolved V genes explain less than half of these, and the others have no known cause. From that table come the V and J calls and clone size; the DNA was used to work out D and trimming. Present in this sample are about 46,000 clones, 65% to 85% of which were seen just once. Around 10% of the sample is held by the ten biggest clonotypes.

The sample's time point label, decoded: cycle 1 day 1 (C1D1), immediately before nivolumab initiation. Every trial patient had relapsed after autologous stem cell transplantation, and cohorts A, B and C differed in prior brentuximab vedotin exposure. The trial cohort was composed of over 50 patients with relapsed/refractory classical Hodgkin lymphoma, for whom complete response, partial response or progressive disease was recorded as best overall response. Trial patients were treated with single-agent nivolumab in the multi-cohort phase II CheckMate 205 trial. An independent review committee assessed best overall response using the 2007 International Working Group response criteria. PBMCs from the trial were collected at three points: immediately before nivolumab initiation (C1D1), and during therapy at cycle 2 day 1 and cycle 4 day 1. After peripheral blood was drawn into 8 mL Vacutainer Cell Preparation Tubes, PBMCs were isolated by centrifugation and then cryopreserved.

Concerning this clone: The antigen it binds to is not known. There are no base qualities to consult, and no much larger clone falls within one base.

The chain uses TRBV15 and TRBJ2-1; 14 bases in the middle match TRBD2. The sequence was collected from a human donor with classical Hodgkin lymphoma. Here the sequenced sample was peripheral blood mononuclear cells (PBMCs), taken at baseline. The base sequence is TGTGCCACCAGCAGAGAAGGGACTAGCGGGAGTTCCTACAATGAGCAGTTCTTC. Translated, it gives CATSREGTSGSSYNEQFF.